This T cell receptor beta chain originates from a study of blood T cell repertoires in COVID-19. Across the study: Some COVID-19 samples were acute and others convalescent; all came from the United States, Italy and Spain. The analysed material was cDNA or gDNA that came from T cells, B-cell-depleted T cells, or PBMCs.

In the study's own analysis: Nucleated cell counts were estimated from reference gene primer amplification. This table comes from immunoSEQ multiplex PCR, and its TCRdb copy is limited to in-frame clones, with some not included. The V and J calls and clone size were taken over from that table, and D and trimming were inferred from the DNA. The sample has about 160,000 clones, roughly 90% seen once. While infection was still active, Seattle patients were enrolled and then followed longitudinally. Deletions cut 11 bases from V and 3 bases from J, with 19 bases between. This CDR3 is 15 amino acids long. CDR1 is MDHEN and CDR2 is SYDVKM in the germline V gene.

The sequence derives from a young man with COVID-19, enrolled during active disease. The chain is built from TRBV28 and TRBJ2-2; possible D gene TRBD2, 6 bases. The sequenced material came from peripheral blood. The CDR3 loop is CAAAATGGDTGELFF. CDR3 in DNA: TGTGCCGCGGCTGCCACGGGCGGGGACACCGGGGAGCTGTTTTTT.